One sample yielded the 6 T cell receptor beta chains listed below, sequenced in a study of response to subunit inactivated influenza vaccine. MiXCR, run by TCRdb on the RT-PCR reads, gives a single entry per CDR3 protein. The top ten clones hold over 8.5% of a sample with 450,000 to 700,000 distinct CDR3 sequences, 12% to 15% of them seen once. The source material was PBMCs from blood, sampled 11 to 12 days after vaccination. These receptors were obtained from a man aged 50-59 years who received an inactivated influenza vaccine.

This rearrangement joins TRBV7-9 to TRBJ2-7, with TRBD1 matching over 9 bases. V gave up 7 bases and J gave up 5 bases; unmatched junction bases: 12. CDR3 size: 15 residues. Germline-derived CDR1 and CDR2 are SEHNR and FQNEAQ (reference sequence). The CDR3 sequence is CASTPRTGEIDEQYF. The CDR3 DNA sequence: TGTGCCAGCACCCCGAGGACAGGGGAAATTGACGAGCAGTACTTC.

This clonotype was seen a handful of times. This chain joins TRBV5-1 and TRBJ2-2; 7 bases match TRBD1. CDR1 is SGHRS and CDR2 is YFSETQ in the germline V gene. The J segment lost 3 bases and the V segment lost 8 bases, leaving 7 bases of the junction unmatched. There are 14 residues in the CDR3. CDR3 bases: TGCGCCAGTTCCGGGACAGCGCACACCGGGGAGCTGTTTTTT. Its translation is CASSGTAHTGELFF.

This chain uses TRBV7-7 with TRBJ2-3; 10 bases match TRBD1. The CDR3 totals 14 residues. CDR1 SSHAT and CDR2 FNYEAQ come from the germline V gene (reference sequence). The junction had 4 bases not matched to a gene; V was cut back by 4 bases and J by 6 bases. CDR3 protein: CASSSLDRGDTQYF. The CDR3 DNA sequence: TGTGCCAGCAGCTCTTTGGACAGGGGGGATACGCAGTATTTT.

This clonotype was seen a handful of times. CDR3 sequence (DNA): TGTGCCAGCAGTTTTGACAGGGATAGGCAGTACTTC. It is translated as CASSFDRDRQYF. V and J are TRBV12-3 or TRBV12-4 and TRBJ2-7, with TRBD1 matching 7 bases. This CDR3 is 12 amino acids long. After removal of 3 bases from V and 9 bases from J, the junction contained 5 bases not matched to a gene.

The rearrangement links TRBV19 to TRBJ2-1; TRBD1 matches at 7 bases. The CDR3 is 16 residues long. Germline-derived CDR1 and CDR2 are LNHDA and SQIVND (reference sequence). V gave up 4 bases and J gave up 5 bases; unmatched junction bases: 11. The CDR3 protein is CASSKFTGVLHNEQFF. The CDR3 DNA is TGTGCCAGTAGTAAGTTCACAGGGGTTCTCCACAATGAGCAGTTCTTC.

The genes are TRBV11-2 and TRBJ2-1; D is perhaps TRBD2 (5 bases). The germline V gene has CDR1 SGHAT and CDR2 FQNNGV. Deletions cut 5 bases from V and 5 bases from J, with 16 bases between. The CDR3 covers 15 residues. CDR3 sequence: CASSHLGAGDNEQFF. The CDR3, as DNA: TGTGCCAGCAGCCACCTGGGCGCCGGGGACAATGAGCAGTTCTTC.